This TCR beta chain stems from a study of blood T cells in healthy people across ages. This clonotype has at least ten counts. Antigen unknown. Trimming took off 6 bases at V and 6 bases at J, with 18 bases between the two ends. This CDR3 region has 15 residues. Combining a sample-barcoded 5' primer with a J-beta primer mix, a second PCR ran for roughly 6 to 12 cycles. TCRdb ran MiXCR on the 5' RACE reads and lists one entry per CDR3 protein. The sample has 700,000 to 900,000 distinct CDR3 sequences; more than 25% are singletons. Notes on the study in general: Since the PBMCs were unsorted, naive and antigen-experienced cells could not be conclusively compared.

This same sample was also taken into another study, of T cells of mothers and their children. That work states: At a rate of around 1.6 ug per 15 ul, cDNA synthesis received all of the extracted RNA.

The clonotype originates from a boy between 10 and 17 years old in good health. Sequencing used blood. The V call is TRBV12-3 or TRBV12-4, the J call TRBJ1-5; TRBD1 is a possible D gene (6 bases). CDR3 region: CASRPGHGTRQPQHF. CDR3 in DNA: TGTGCCAGCAGACCGGGACACGGAACGCGTCAGCCCCAGCATTTT.